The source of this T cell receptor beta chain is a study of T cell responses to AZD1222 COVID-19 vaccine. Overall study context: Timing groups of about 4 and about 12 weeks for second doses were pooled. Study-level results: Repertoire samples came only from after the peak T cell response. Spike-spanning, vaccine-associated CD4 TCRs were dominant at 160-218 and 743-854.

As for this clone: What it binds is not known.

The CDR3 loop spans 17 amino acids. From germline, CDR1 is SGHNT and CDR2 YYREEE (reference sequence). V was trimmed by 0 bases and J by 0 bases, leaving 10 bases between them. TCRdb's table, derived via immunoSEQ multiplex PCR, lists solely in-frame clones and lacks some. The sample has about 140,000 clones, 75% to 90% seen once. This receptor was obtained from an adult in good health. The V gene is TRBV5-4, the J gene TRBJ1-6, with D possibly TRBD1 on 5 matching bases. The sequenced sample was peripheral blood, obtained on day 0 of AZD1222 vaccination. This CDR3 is CASSLGGRSSYNSPLHF. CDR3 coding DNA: TGTGCCAGCAGCTTGGGGGGGAGGAGCTCCTATAATTCACCCCTCCACTTT.